This passage covers 16 T cell receptor beta chains from one sample sequenced in a study of graft-versus-host responses after intestinal transplantation. These TCRs are of unknown antigen specificity. Only in-frame clones appear in the TCRdb table, and some are missing; sequencing was by immunoSEQ multiplex PCR. This sample has 55,000 to 85,000 clones, with around 92% found just once. The material was unstimulated CD8+ T cells sorted from spleen or lymph node cells, obtained before intestinal transplant. These receptors were obtained from a human donor who received an intestinal transplant.

J is TRBJ2-7 and V is TRBV7-9; TRBD2 matches 7 bases. After removal of 3 bases from V and 0 bases from J, the junction contained 8 bases not matched to a gene. From germline, CDR1 is SEHNR and CDR2 FQNEAQ (reference sequence). The CDR3 is 16 amino acids. CDR3 in amino acids: CASSLSAGISSYEQYF. CDR3 DNA sequence: TGTGCCAGCAGCTTGTCAGCGGGGATAAGCTCCTACGAGCAGTACTTC.

V gene TRBV6-5 combines with J gene TRBJ2-7; 7 bases match TRBD2. Unmatched junction bases numbered 4, after V lost 8 bases and J lost 0 bases. CDR3 length: 13 amino acids. The germline CDR1 and CDR2 sequences are MNHEY and SVGAGI. The CDR3 sequence: CASLADGSYEQYF. The CDR3, as DNA: TGTGCCAGCCTAGCGGACGGCTCCTACGAGCAGTACTTC.

The V call is TRBV27, the J call TRBJ1-4; D unresolved. The V gene's germline CDR1 is MNHEY and CDR2 SMNVEV (reference sequence). The CDR3 has 15 amino acids. V gave up 5 bases and J gave up 8 bases, with 18 bases separating them. The CDR3 reads CASSPILEAEEKLFF. In nucleotides, the CDR3 is TGTGCCAGCAGTCCCATCCTTGAGGCGGAGGAAAAACTGTTTTTT.

The chain recombines TRBV5-1 with TRBJ2-2; TRBD1 aligns across 10 bases. From germline, CDR1 is SGHRS and CDR2 YFSETQ. J was trimmed by 2 bases and V by 4 bases; bases with no gene match: 11. The CDR3 covers 18 residues. Here the CDR3 DNA reads TGCGCCAGCAGCCCGCTAGCAGACAGGGGGCCCAACACCGGGGAGCTGTTTTTT. Residues: CASSPLADRGPNTGELFF.

This clone occurred a few times. J is TRBJ2-2 and V is TRBV28, with no clear D. The CDR3 extends over 15 amino acids. V was shortened by 3 bases and J by 3 bases, with 11 bases between the two germline ends. Germline V CDR1 and CDR2: MDHEN, SYDVKM. The CDR3 nucleotides are TGTGCCAGCAGTTTCCTCAGGCCCGACACCGGGGAGCTGTTTTTT. Translation: CASSFLRPDTGELFF.

This clone has a handful of counts. The CDR3 region has the DNA TGTGCCAGCAGTGAAAGGTCCAGGGAACCGTACGAGCAGTACTTC. Translated: CASSERSREPYEQYF. The gene calls are TRBV6-1 and TRBJ2-7; D might be TRBD1 (5 bases). V was pared by 2 bases and J by 4 bases, with 15 bases between. CDR1 and CDR2 from the germline V gene are MNHNS and SASEGT. The CDR3 consists of 15 residues.

With regard to this clone: A much larger clone sits a single nucleotide away, making a read error possible. V usage is TRBV7-9 and J usage is TRBJ2-7; D is unclear. V lost 1 base and J 4 bases, leaving 5 bases between the germline ends. CDR3 length: 12 residues. Germline loops: CDR1 SEHNR, CDR2 FQNEAQ (reference sequence). CDR3 amino acids: CASSLGVYEQYF. The CDR3 coding sequence is TGTGCCAGCAGCTTAGGAGTTTACGAGCAGTACTTC.

This sequence joins TRBV28 and TRBJ1-5; D possibly corresponds to TRBD1 (5 bases). The CDR3 consists of 13 residues. The germline V gene encodes CDR1 MDHEN and CDR2 SYDVKM. Deletions cut 5 bases from V and 7 bases from J, with 12 bases between. The CDR3 sequence: CASSDVAGQPQHF. The CDR3 region has the DNA TGTGCCAGCAGTGACGTCGCAGGGCAGCCCCAGCATTTT.

V and J are TRBV6-1 and TRBJ2-2; D might be TRBD1 (5 bases). With 0 bases removed from V and 0 bases from J, the gap between germline ends came to 11 bases. The CDR3 extends over 17 amino acids. Looked up from germline, CDR1 is MNHNS and CDR2 is SASEGT. The CDR3 protein is CASSEAGARSNTGELFF. The CDR3 region has the DNA TGTGCCAGCAGTGAAGCAGGGGCCAGATCGAACACCGGGGAGCTGTTTTTT.

The genes are TRBV7-8 and TRBJ2-1, with D possibly being TRBD1 (5 bases). With 1 base removed from V and 8 bases from J, the gap between germline ends came to 15 bases. The CDR3 contains 15 residues. Germline CDR1 and CDR2: SGHVS and FQNEAQ. The CDR3 nucleotides read TGTGCCAGCAGCTTAGGGGCAGGGTCCTTAGATGAGCAGTTCTTC. Residues: CASSLGAGSLDEQFF.

The V gene is TRBV6-5, the J gene TRBJ1-5; 8 nucleotides align to TRBD1. Germline lookup yields CDR1 MNHEY and CDR2 SVGAGI. V lost 5 bases and J lost 4; bases outside the gene matches: 7. The CDR3 extends over 15 amino acids. The CDR3 DNA sequence: TGTGCCAGCAGTCCCTGGACAGGGAGGAATCAGCCCCAGCATTTT. This translates into CASSPWTGRNQPQHF.

The CDR3 DNA reads TGTGCCTGGGAGACAGGGGTCCTTGAAGCTTTCTTT. This codes for CAWETGVLEAFF. This chain joins TRBV30 and TRBJ1-1, with 8 bases identical to TRBD1. The germline CDR1 and CDR2 sequences are GTSNPN and SVGIG (reference sequence). Trimming at V came to 5 bases and at J to 7 bases, leaving 6 bases not matched to a gene. There are 12 residues in the CDR3.

The chain joins TRBV6-4 to TRBJ1-3; D is unresolved. Deletions cut 0 bases from V and 4 bases from J, with 10 bases between. The CDR3 contains 15 residues. Germline V gives CDR1 MRHNA, CDR2 SNTAGT. The CDR3 DNA sequence: TGTGCCAGCAGTGACTCGAGGGCTCCCGGAAACACCATATATTTT. It is translated as CASSDSRAPGNTIYF.

This chain links TRBV28 with TRBJ2-7; 7 bases map to TRBD2. Trimming cost V 4 bases and J 6 bases; bases outside gene matches: 3. The CDR3 is made up of 12 amino acids. Germline CDR1 reads MDHEN; CDR2 reads SYDVKM. The CDR3 loop is CASSYGEGEQYF. In nucleotides, the CDR3 is TGTGCCAGCAGTTACGGGGAGGGCGAGCAGTACTTC.

The rearrangement joins TRBV28 to TRBJ1-1, with D hard to call. Germline values: CDR1 MDHEN, CDR2 SYDVKM. The CDR3 has 14 amino acids. V was clipped by 2 bases and J by 0 bases, with 7 bases between them. The CDR3 region has the DNA TGTGCCAGCAGTTTAGGACTCATGAACACTGAAGCTTTCTTT. It specifies CASSLGLMNTEAFF.

This clone appeared once. V usage is TRBV27 and J usage is TRBJ1-5, with a weak D call TRBD1 (5 bases). Germline V gene data show CDR1 as MNHEY and CDR2 as SMNVEV (reference sequence). The CDR3 is 12 residues long. Trimming pared 0 bases from V and 12 bases from J, leaving 9 bases between. Here the CDR3 reads CASSLSGGIQHF. DNA for the CDR3: TGTGCCAGCAGTTTATCGGGGGGGATCCAGCATTTT.